One sample yielded the 15 T cell receptor beta chains listed below, sequenced in a study of tumor-infiltrating lymphocytes in primary liver carcinoma. Germline DNA was also extracted, and blood RNA was taken from unsorted whole blood. The researchers produced TCR beta cDNA from around 500 ng total RNA with a constant-region primer. Libraries covering TCR beta were generated through three nested multiplex PCR rounds (using a slightly modified ARM-PCR). The first two PCR rounds used TRBV1-TRBV30 forward primers with a C-beta reverse primer, 10 cycles each. TCRdb reanalysed the multiplex PCR reads using MiXCR and keeps one entry per CDR3 protein. The sample includes about 330,000 distinct CDR3 sequences, less than 70% of them seen just once. Sequenced: peripheral blood. These receptors were taken from a man aged 40-50 years with primary liver carcinoma and hepatitis B virus infection.

For this clonotype: A much bigger clone sits one base away, suggesting this may be a read error. The chain is built from TRBV6-5 and TRBJ1-6; D is possibly TRBD1 (5 bases). Trimming took 5 bases from V and 8 from J, leaving 13 bases between them. The CDR3 runs to 14 residues. Germline CDR1 is MNHEY and CDR2 is SVGAGI. CDR3 nucleotide sequence: TGTGCCAGCAGTCTGGGCAGGGCATATTCACCCCTCCACTTT. Translating it yields CASSLGRAYSPLHF.

As for this clonotype: Sequence at one end of the junction differs from germline and may be a read error. The genes are TRBV10-3 and TRBJ2-1; TRBD1 matches 8 bases. In germline, CDR1 is ENHRY, CDR2 SYGVKD. The CDR3 contains 15 residues. The CDR3 sequence is CTISRQGSSYNEQFF. In DNA form, the CDR3 reads TGTACCATCAGCCGACAGGGGAGCTCCTACAATGAGCAGTTCTTC.

Worth noting for this clonotype: A read error may account for a junction end that differs from germline. The chain couples TRBV11-3 to TRBJ2-1; D call uncertain. The CDR3 runs to 15 residues. The germline V gene has CDR1 SGHNT and CDR2 YENEEA. The DNA of the CDR3 is TGTGCTAGCAGCCCCCTCTTTGCTGAGAGCATTGAGCTGTTCTTC. Translating it yields CASSPLFAESIELFF.

As for this clonotype: The junction and the germline gene differ at one end; a read error may be behind it. CDR3 in amino acids: CSSSPTTGNVSNTIYF. The CDR3 DNA follows: TGTTCCAGCAGCCCGACGACAGGGAACGTTTCCAACACCATATATTTT. The V and J genes are TRBV13 and TRBJ1-3; 7 nucleotides line up with TRBD1. Per germline, CDR1 PRHDT and CDR2 FYEKMQ (reference sequence). The CDR3 consists of 16 residues.

This clonotype was counted between two and nine times. One junction end disagrees with the germline gene, perhaps due to a read error. The chain carries TRBV6-5 and TRBJ1-1, with no clear D. Germline V lookup: CDR1 MNHEY, CDR2 SVGAGI. The CDR3 spans 14 residues. The chain's CDR3 is CASSYSVGRTGAFF. For the CDR3, the DNA is TGTGCCAGCAGTTACTCAGTAGGGAGGACTGGAGCTTTCTTT.

About this clonotype itself: A junction boundary mismatches the germline segment, possibly from a read error. The chain couples TRBV11-2 to TRBJ2-5; D unclear. The CDR3 totals 15 residues. Germline CDR1 SGHAT, CDR2 FQNNGV. Written as DNA, the CDR3 is TGTGCAAGCAGCCCCCGACCCGGGTCACAAGAGACCCAGTACTTC. Its translation is CASSPRPGSQETQYF.

The J gene is TRBJ2-3, the V gene TRBV5-4, with D tentatively TRBD1 or TRBD2 (6 bases each). Germline loops: CDR1 SGHNT, CDR2 YYREEE (reference sequence). CDR3 size: 15 residues. V lost 6 bases and J lost 5, with 19 bases in between. The CDR3 sequence: CASTIDLGGIDTQYF. The CDR3 nucleotides are TGTGCCAGCACCATTGATTTGGGGGGCATAGATACGCAGTATTTT. The full variable domain, in which reference TRBV5-4 and TRBJ2-3 provide the parts outside the CDR3, is ETGVTQSPTHLIKTRGQQVTLRCSSQSGHNTVSWYQQALGQGPQFIFQYYREEENGRGNFPPRFSGLQFPNYSSELNVNALELDDSALYLCASTIDLGGIDTQYFGPGTRLTVL.

In this sample, this clonotype turned up many times. The chain recombines TRBV6-5 with TRBJ1-1, with unresolved D. The V end lost 2 bases, the J end lost 2 bases, and 9 bases lay between the germline ends. The CDR3 sequence is 14 residues long. Germline V gene data show CDR1 as MNHEY and CDR2 as SVGAGI. CDR3 amino acids: CASSYGGVNTEAFF. The CDR3 region has the DNA TGTGCCAGCAGTTACGGAGGAGTCAACACTGAAGCTTTCTTT.

The rearrangement uses TRBV6-2 or TRBV6-3 and TRBJ2-5; no clear D gene. The V gene's germline CDR1 is MNHEY and CDR2 SVGEGT. CDR3 size: 12 residues. Trimming took off 8 bases at V and 5 bases at J, with 12 bases between the two ends. This CDR3 reads CASDLLRETQYF. CDR3 bases: TGTGCCAGCGACCTATTACGGGAGACCCAGTACTTC.

In its sample, this clonotype was seen a few times. The chain joins TRBV5-1 to TRBJ1-1, with TRBD1 matching over 9 bases. Looked up from germline, CDR1 is SGHRS and CDR2 is YFSETQ. Losses at the gene ends were 5 bases for V and 3 bases for J; bases not matched to a gene: 8. This CDR3 spans 15 amino acids. The CDR3 DNA is TGCGCCAGCAGGTACAGGGGGCCAGGGGACACTGAAGCTTTCTTT. Its protein is CASRYRGPGDTEAFF.

The sample holds one count of this clonotype. One end of the junction varies from germline; a read error may be responsible. This rearrangement joins TRBV11-2 to TRBJ2-7; TRBD1 matches at 8 bases. The CDR3 has 16 residues. The germline V gene has CDR1 SGHAT and CDR2 FQNNGV. This CDR3 is CASSLALTGGIDEQCF. DNA of the CDR3: TGTGCCAGCAGCTTAGCATTAACAGGGGGTATCGACGAACAGTGCTTC. The whole variable domain, remainder taken from reference TRBV11-2 and TRBJ2-7, is EAGVAQSPRYKIIEKRQSVAFWCNPISGHATLYWYQQILGQGPKLLIQFQNNGVVDDSQLPKDRFSAERLKGVDSTLKIQPAKLEDSAVYLCASSLALTGGIDEQCFGPGTRLTVT.

In regard to this clonotype: A much larger clone differs from this one at a single base, so this may be a read error. V usage is TRBV4-2 and J usage is TRBJ2-1, with D possibly being TRBD1 or TRBD2 (5 bases each). CDR1 is LGHNA and CDR2 is YNFKEQ in the germline V gene. This CDR3 is built from 15 residues. V lost 4 bases and J lost 4, with 14 bases in between. DNA of the CDR3: TGTGCCAGCAGCCGCCTGAGAGGGGAATACAATGAGCAGTTCTTC. Encoded protein: CASSRLRGEYNEQFF.

The chain has TRBV5-1 and TRBJ2-2, with D unclear. Germline V gives CDR1 SGHRS, CDR2 YFSETQ. The CDR3 has 14 amino acids. Trimming took 0 bases from V and 4 from J, leaving 7 bases between them. In DNA form, the CDR3 reads TGCGCCAGCAGCTTGGCCGTGCCCACCGGGGAGCTGTTTTTT. Translated, it gives CASSLAVPTGELFF.

This clonotype was seen repeatedly, ten times or more. The V and J genes are TRBV7-8 and TRBJ2-7; TRBD1 agrees at 7 bases. Germline lookup yields CDR1 SGHVS and CDR2 FQNEAQ. This CDR3 has 17 residues. Trimming removed 5 bases from V and 3 bases from J; junction bases left unmatched: 16. CDR3 sequence (DNA): TGTGCCAGCAGCCCGGGACGCTCATTACGGGACAGCTACGAGCAGTACTTC. This encodes CASSPGRSLRDSYEQYF.

Comment on this clonotype: The germline gene is not matched at one end of the junction; a read error may be the cause. This chain links TRBV11-2 with TRBJ2-6; 8 nucleotides match TRBD1. Germline V gene data show CDR1 as SGHAT and CDR2 as FQNNGV. This CDR3 contains 17 residues. CDR3 amino acids: CASSSGQGSLWGNVPTF. CDR3 sequence (DNA): TGTGCCAGCAGCTCCGGACAGGGAAGTCTCTGGGGCAACGTCCCGACTTTC.